Shown below are 9 T cell receptor beta chains from a single sample sequenced in a study of Ad26.COV2.S vaccination and SARS-CoV-2 variants. Sample treatment: approximately 18 received Ad26.COV2.S at low or high dose, single or two shots; several received placebo; per-sample allocation not given. Samples were taken on day 63 after the first vaccine or placebo injection. The protocol was immunoSEQ multiplex PCR, while the TCRdb copy is restricted to in-frame clones and leaves out a portion. In the table there are 350,000 to 400,000 clones, roughly nine tenths of which are singletons. Sequenced material: peripheral blood, taken in a trial of Ad26.COV2.S vaccine versus placebo. The receptors were sampled from a person aged 18 to 65 who received the Ad26.COV2.S COVID-19 vaccine or a placebo.

The rearrangement joins TRBV5-1 to TRBJ1-2; D might be TRBD1 (5 bases). The CDR3 is made up of 12 amino acids. Germline CDR1 and CDR2: SGHRS and YFSETQ. Trimming stripped 4 bases from V and 6 bases from J, with 10 bases between. The CDR3, as DNA: TGCGCCAGCAGCCTACAGGAGGATGGCTACACCTTC. Protein sequence: CASSLQEDGYTF.

V gene TRBV5-4 combines with J gene TRBJ2-1; 11 bases fit TRBD2. The CDR3 totals 16 residues. The V and J ends lost 4 bases and 9 bases, in that order; junction bases with no gene match: 12. The germline CDR1 and CDR2 sequences are SGHNT and YYREEE (reference sequence). The CDR3 DNA reads TGTGCCAGCAGCCCCTCACTAGCGGGGGCCTCGGGTGAGCAGTTCTTC. It specifies CASSPSLAGASGEQFF.

V gene TRBV20-1 combines with J gene TRBJ2-3; 9 nucleotides line up with TRBD1. Germline values: CDR1 DFQATT, CDR2 SNEGSKA (reference sequence). CDR3 length: 14 amino acids. V shed 3 bases, J shed 2 bases, and the junction held 3 bases outside the gene matches. The CDR3 is CSASRTGDTDTQYF. The CDR3 coding sequence is TGCAGTGCTAGTCGGACAGGGGACACAGATACGCAGTATTTT.

This rearrangement joins TRBV25-1 to TRBJ1-2; D may be TRBD1 (5 bases). The ends were cut back, 3 bases at V and 4 bases at J, with 12 bases in the middle. CDR1 and CDR2 from the germline V gene are MGHDK and SYGVNS. CDR3 length: 14 residues. CDR3 coding DNA: TGTGCCAGCAGTGAGTCGGGGGGAGGCTATGGCTACACCTTC. Translating it yields CASSESGGGYGYTF.

The gene calls are TRBV10-3 and TRBJ1-1; D perhaps matches TRBD1 (6 bases). The CDR3 extends over 14 amino acids. Trimming pared 10 bases from V and 4 bases from J, leaving 19 bases between. Germline CDR1 reads ENHRY; CDR2 reads SYGVKD. CDR3: CATCNQGWGTEAFF. CDR3 in DNA: TGTGCCACCTGCAATCAGGGGTGGGGCACTGAAGCTTTCTTT.

This clone has just one count. CDR3 DNA sequence: TGTGCCAGCAGCTTACGTCAGGGGCAGCCCCAGCATTTT. Translation: CASSLRQGQPQHF. V usage is TRBV11-2 and J usage is TRBJ1-5; a weak D match, TRBD1 (6 bases). This CDR3 spans 13 amino acids. The germline gives CDR1 SGHAT, CDR2 FQNNGV. With 2 bases removed from V and 7 bases from J, the gap between germline ends came to 9 bases.

V and J are TRBV7-2 and TRBJ2-5; 7 nucleotides align to TRBD2. The CDR3 spans 14 residues. CDR1 is SGHTA, CDR2 FQGNSA, per germline. After removal of 2 bases from V and 3 bases from J, the junction contained 3 bases not matched to a gene. In DNA, the CDR3 is TGTGCCAGCAGCTTATCTAGCGGAAAAGAGACCCAGTACTTC. It translates to CASSLSSGKETQYF.

This clone was recorded once. In nucleotides, the CDR3 is TGCGCCAGCAGCCAAGACGCTCTGGGGGACGGAGAGACCCAGTACTTC. This encodes CASSQDALGDGETQYF. The chain combines TRBV5-1 with TRBJ2-5; the D call may be TRBD1 or TRBD2 (5 bases each). CDR3 length: 16 amino acids. V was shortened by 4 bases and J by 4 bases, with 20 bases between the two germline ends. Germline values: CDR1 SGHRS, CDR2 YFSETQ.

The chain employs TRBV10-3 and TRBJ1-2; 7 nucleotides match TRBD1. The CDR3 is 13 residues long. Germline trimming cut 6 bases from V and 3 bases from J; bases unmatched to any gene: 4. From germline, CDR1 is ENHRY and CDR2 SYGVKD. The CDR3 loop reads CAIRDRADYGYTF. The CDR3 DNA reads as TGTGCCATCAGAGACAGGGCGGACTATGGCTACACCTTC.